A single T cell receptor (beta chain) is shown here with its context. The target antigen is unknown. These data come from a study of cytomegalovirus exposure and HLA in healthy donors. General observations from the study: The investigators catalogued 150 to 200 TCR beta chains as cytomegalovirus-associated. Follow-up analysis found HLA locus-dependent TCR association rates, highest for DRB1 and lowest for HLA-C. In vitro assays verified that three CMV-associated chains recognized CMV antigens specifically.

The primer mix had 60 Vbeta and 13 Jbeta primers. TCRdb's table, derived via immunoSEQ multiplex PCR, lists solely in-frame clones and lacks some. Of about 200,000 clones in the sample, 75% to 85% were seen once. V lost 1 base and J 4 bases, leaving 8 bases between the germline ends. The CDR3 covers 13 residues. CDR1 is SGHDT, CDR2 YYEEEE, per germline. Sequencing input: PBMCs. This TCR was recovered from a girl between 5 and 17 years old in good health and CMV-seropositive. The chain employs TRBV5-6 and TRBJ1-2; no clear D. The CDR3 DNA reads as TGTGCCAGCAGCTTGATACTGCCCTATGGCTACACCTTC. As protein: CASSLILPYGYTF.